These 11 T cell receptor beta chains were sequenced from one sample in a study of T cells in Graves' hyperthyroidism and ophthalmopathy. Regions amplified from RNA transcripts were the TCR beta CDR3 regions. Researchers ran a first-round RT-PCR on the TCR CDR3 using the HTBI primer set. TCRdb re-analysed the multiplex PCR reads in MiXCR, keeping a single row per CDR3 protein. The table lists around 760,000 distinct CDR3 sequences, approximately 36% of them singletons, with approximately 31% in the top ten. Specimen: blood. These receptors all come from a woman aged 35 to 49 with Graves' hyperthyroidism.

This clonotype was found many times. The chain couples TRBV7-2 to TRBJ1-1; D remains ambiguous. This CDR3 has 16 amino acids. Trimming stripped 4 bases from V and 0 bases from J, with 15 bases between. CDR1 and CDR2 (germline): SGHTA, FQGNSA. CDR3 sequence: CASSSAVDRMNTEAFF. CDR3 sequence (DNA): TGTGCCAGCAGCTCGGCGGTGGATCGCATGAACACTGAAGCTTTCTTT.

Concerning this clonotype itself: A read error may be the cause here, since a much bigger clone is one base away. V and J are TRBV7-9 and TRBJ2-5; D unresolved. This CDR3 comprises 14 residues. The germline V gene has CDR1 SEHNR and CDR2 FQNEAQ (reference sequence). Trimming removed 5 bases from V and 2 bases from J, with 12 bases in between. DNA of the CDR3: TGTGCCAGCAGCCTTCTAGGCGTACAAGAGACCCAGTACTTC. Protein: CASSLLGVQETQYF.

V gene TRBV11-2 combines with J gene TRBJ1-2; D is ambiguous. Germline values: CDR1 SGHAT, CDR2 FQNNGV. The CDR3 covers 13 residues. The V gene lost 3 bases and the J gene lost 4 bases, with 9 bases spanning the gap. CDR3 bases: TGTGCCAGCAGCTTCCGAGGGCCCTATGGCTACACCTTC. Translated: CASSFRGPYGYTF. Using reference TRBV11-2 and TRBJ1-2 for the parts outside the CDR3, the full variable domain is EAGVAQSPRYKIIEKRQSVAFWCNPISGHATLYWYQQILGQGPKLLIQFQNNGVVDDSQLPKDRFSAERLKGVDSTLKIQPAKLEDSAVYLCASSFRGPYGYTFGSGTRLTVV.

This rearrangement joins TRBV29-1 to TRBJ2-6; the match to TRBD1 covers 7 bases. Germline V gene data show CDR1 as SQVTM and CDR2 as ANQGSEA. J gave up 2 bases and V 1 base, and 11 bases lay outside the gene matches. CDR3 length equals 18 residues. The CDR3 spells CSVEVDRDQHAGANVLTF. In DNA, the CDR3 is TGCAGCGTTGAAGTCGACAGGGATCAGCACGCTGGGGCCAACGTCCTGACTTTC.

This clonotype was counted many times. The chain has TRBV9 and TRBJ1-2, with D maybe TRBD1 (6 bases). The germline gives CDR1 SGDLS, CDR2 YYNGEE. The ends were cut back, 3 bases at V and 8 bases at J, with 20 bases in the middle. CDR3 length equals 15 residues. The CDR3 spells CASSEGPQGEEGYTF. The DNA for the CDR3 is TGTGCCAGCAGCGAGGGTCCACAGGGAGAGGAGGGCTACACCTTC.

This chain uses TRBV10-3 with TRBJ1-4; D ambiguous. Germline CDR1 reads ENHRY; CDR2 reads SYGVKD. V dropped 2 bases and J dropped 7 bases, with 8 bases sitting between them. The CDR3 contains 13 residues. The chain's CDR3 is CAISERTGEKLFF. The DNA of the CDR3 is TGTGCCATCAGTGAGAGGACGGGTGAAAAACTGTTTTTT.

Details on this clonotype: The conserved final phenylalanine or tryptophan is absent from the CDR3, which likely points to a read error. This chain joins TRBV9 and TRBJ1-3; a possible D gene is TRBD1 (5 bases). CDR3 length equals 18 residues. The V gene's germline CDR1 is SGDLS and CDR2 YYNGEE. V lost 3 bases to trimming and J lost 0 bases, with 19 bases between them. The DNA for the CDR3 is TGTGCCAGCAGCGGGGGGTGGGCGTCTCCGAGCTCTGGAAACACCATATATTCT. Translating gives CASSGGWASPSSGNTIYS.

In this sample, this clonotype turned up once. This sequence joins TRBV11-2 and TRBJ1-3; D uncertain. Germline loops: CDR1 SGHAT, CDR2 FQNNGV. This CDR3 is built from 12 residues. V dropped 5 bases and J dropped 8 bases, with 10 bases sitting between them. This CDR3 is CASSKGSHTIYF. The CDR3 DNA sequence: TGTGCCAGCAGCAAGGGTTCTCACACCATATATTTT.

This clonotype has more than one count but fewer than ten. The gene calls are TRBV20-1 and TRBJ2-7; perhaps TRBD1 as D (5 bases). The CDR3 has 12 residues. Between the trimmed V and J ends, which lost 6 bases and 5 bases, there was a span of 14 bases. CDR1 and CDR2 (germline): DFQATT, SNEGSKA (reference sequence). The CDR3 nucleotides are TGCAGTGCCGCCAGGGAAGTCCACGAGCAGTACTTC. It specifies CSAAREVHEQYF.

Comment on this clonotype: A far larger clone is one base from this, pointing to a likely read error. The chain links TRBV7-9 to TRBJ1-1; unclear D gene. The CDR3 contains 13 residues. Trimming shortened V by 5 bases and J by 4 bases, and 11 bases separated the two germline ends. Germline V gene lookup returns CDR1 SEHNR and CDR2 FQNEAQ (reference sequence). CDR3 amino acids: CASSLRMSTEAFF. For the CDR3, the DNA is TGTGCCAGCAGCCTTAGGATGAGCACTGAAGCTTTCTTT.

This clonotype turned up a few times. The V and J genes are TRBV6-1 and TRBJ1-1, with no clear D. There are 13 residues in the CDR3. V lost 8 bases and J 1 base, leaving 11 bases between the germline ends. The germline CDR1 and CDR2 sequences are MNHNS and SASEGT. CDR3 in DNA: TGTGCCAGCCCCCTCGAAGAGAACACTGAAGCTTTCTTT. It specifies CASPLEENTEAFF.